What follows are 2 T cell receptor beta chains derived from one specimen sequenced in a study of control samples from healthy donors and cancer patients. The table came from immunoSEQ multiplex PCR; TCRdb's copy has only in-frame clones and leaves some out. This table holds 150,000 to 200,000 clones, just under 95% found once. Sequenced input: blood. These receptors were collected from a man in his late teens or twenties in good health.

J is TRBJ2-5 and V is TRBV2, with TRBD1 as a possible D gene (6 bases). Germline loops: CDR1 SNHLY, CDR2 FYNNEI. Trimming pared 5 bases from V and 4 bases from J, leaving 20 bases between. The CDR3 has 16 amino acids. CDR3 nucleotides: TGTGCCAGCAGTCTTACACGGATTCAAGGGGGAGAGACCCAGTACTTC. Protein: CASSLTRIQGGETQYF.

The chain uses TRBV7-9 and TRBJ2-7; TRBD1 matches at 9 bases. Looked up from germline, CDR1 is SEHNR and CDR2 is FQNEAQ (reference sequence). V shed 5 bases, J shed 6 bases, and the junction held 14 bases outside the gene matches. The CDR3 runs 16 residues. The CDR3 spells CASSLTGDRVKGEQYF. Here the CDR3 DNA reads TGTGCCAGCAGCCTAACCGGGGACAGGGTGAAGGGCGAGCAGTACTTC. Combining the CDR3 with reference TRBV7-9 and TRBJ2-7 gives the whole variable domain DTGVSQNPRHKITKRGQNVTFRCDPISEHNRLYWYRQTLGQGPEFLTYFQNEAQLEKSRLLSDRFSAERPKGSFSTLEIQRTEQGDSAMYLCASSLTGDRVKGEQYFGPGTRLTVT.